A single sample gave rise to the 19 T cell receptor beta chains below, sequenced in a study of blood T cell repertoires in COVID-19. Sequencing was performed with immunoSEQ multiplex PCR; in TCRdb, only in-frame clones are kept and a portion is missing. The sample contains over 120,000 clones, just under 85% of which appear only once. Sequencing input: peripheral blood. These receptors came from a woman aged 80 or over with acute or convalescent COVID-19.

J is TRBJ2-1 and V is TRBV5-7; TRBD1 matches at 7 bases. TRBV5-7 is sorted into the ORF group, with uncertain function. The CDR3 is made up of 17 amino acids. V trimming: 2 bases; J trimming: 2 bases; junction bases outside the gene matches: 10. The CDR3 nucleotides read TGTGCCAGCAGCTTCCTTCGACAGGGTACCACCTACAATGAGCAGTTCTTC. Translating it yields CASSFLRQGTTYNEQFF.

The chain employs TRBV18 and TRBJ2-5; D remains unclear. This CDR3 is built from 13 residues. Germline CDR1 reads KGHSH; CDR2 reads LQKENI. Trimming cost V 0 bases and J 5 bases, with 7 bases left between them. CDR3: CASSPPSVETQYF. CDR3 DNA sequence: TGTGCCAGCTCACCACCATCCGTGGAGACCCAGTACTTC.

The rearrangement joins TRBV6-6 to TRBJ1-2; tentatively, D is TRBD1 (6 bases). This CDR3 is built from 14 residues. V lost 2 bases and J 4 bases, leaving 11 bases between the germline ends. Germline V gene sequence: CDR1 MNHNY, CDR2 SVGAGI (reference sequence). The CDR3 DNA is TGTGCCAGCAGTTACGAAGGGGGAAGCTATGGCTACACCTTC. Translating it yields CASSYEGGSYGYTF.

The gene calls are TRBV5-1 and TRBJ1-2; 7 bases fit TRBD1. V gave up 3 bases and J gave up 2 bases; unmatched junction bases: 16. Germline V gene sequence: CDR1 SGHRS, CDR2 YFSETQ. The CDR3 is made up of 18 amino acids. The CDR3 reads CASSSRGRDSRPNYGYTF. The CDR3 DNA reads as TGCGCCAGCAGCTCGAGGGGTCGGGACAGCAGACCGAACTATGGCTACACCTTC.

The rearrangement links TRBV4-3 to TRBJ1-2, with 7 bases fitting TRBD1. Germline V gene sequence: CDR1 LGHNA, CDR2 YSLEER. V lost 1 base and J lost 8; bases outside the gene matches: 4. The CDR3 is 13 amino acids. This CDR3 is CASSQATGWGYTF. The CDR3 region has the DNA TGCGCCAGCAGCCAAGCGACAGGGTGGGGCTACACCTTC.

V gene TRBV27 combines with J gene TRBJ1-2; TRBD1 matches at 9 bases. With 5 bases clipped from V and 8 bases from J, the junction kept 9 bases outside the gene matches. CDR1 and CDR2 (germline): MNHEY, SMNVEV (reference sequence). The CDR3 is 14 amino acids. The CDR3 DNA sequence: TGTGCCAGCAGTGCGGCCGGGACAGGGAGCGGCTACACCTTC. Its translation: CASSAAGTGSGYTF.

V is TRBV11-1 and J is TRBJ2-5, with D hard to call. The ends were cut back, 3 bases at V and 3 bases at J, with 5 bases in the middle. This CDR3 is 12 amino acids long. Looked up from germline, CDR1 is SGHAT and CDR2 is FQDESV (reference sequence). CDR3: CASSFNEETQYF. For the CDR3, the DNA is TGTGCCAGCAGCTTTAATGAAGAGACCCAGTACTTC.

The chain uses TRBV5-1 and TRBJ2-3; weak D call: TRBD1 (5 bases). The germline V and J ends were trimmed by 3 bases and 1 base, with 9 bases remaining between them. The length of the CDR3 is 14 residues. CDR1 is SGHRS, CDR2 YFSETQ, per germline. The CDR3 DNA follows: TGCGCCAGCAGCTACCGACAGCGCACAGATACGCAGTATTTT. Its protein product is CASSYRQRTDTQYF.

This clone was observed a few times. V usage is TRBV2 and J usage is TRBJ2-7, with 8 nucleotides matching TRBD1. From germline, CDR1 is SNHLY and CDR2 FYNNEI. There are 13 residues in the CDR3. Unmatched junction bases numbered 2, after V lost 4 bases and J lost 3 bases. The CDR3, as DNA: TGTGCCAGCAGTGCAGGGGGCTACTACGAGCAGTACTTC. It translates to CASSAGGYYEQYF.

J is TRBJ1-1 and V is TRBV7-2; unclear D gene. Germline-derived CDR1 and CDR2 are SGHTA and FQGNSA. Trimming pared 5 bases from V and 8 bases from J, leaving 12 bases between. The CDR3 consists of 12 residues. The CDR3 loop reads CASSLAAGEAFF. CDR3 bases: TGTGCCAGCAGCCTTGCGGCCGGAGAAGCTTTCTTT.

The chain joins TRBV7-7 to TRBJ1-4; D is uncertain. Trimming left V 2 bases short and J 0 bases short, with 13 bases between. Germline V gene sequence: CDR1 SSHAT, CDR2 FNYEAQ (reference sequence). The CDR3 totals 17 residues. The DNA of the CDR3 is TGTGCCAGCAGCTTACGCCCTACGGGGTCAACTAATGAAAAACTGTTTTTT. This sequence encodes CASSLRPTGSTNEKLFF. The full variable domain, completed using reference TRBV7-7 and TRBJ1-4, is GAGVSQSPRYKVTKRGQDVTLRCDPISSHATLYWYQQALGQGPEFLTYFNYEAQPDKSGLPSDRFSAERPEGSISTLTIQRTEQRDSAMYRCASSLRPTGSTNEKLFFGSGTQLSVL.

The J gene is TRBJ1-1, the V gene TRBV7-2; 10 bases are a match to TRBD1. The CDR3 sequence is 15 residues long. Trimming took 4 bases from V and 5 from J; bases not matched to a gene: 7. The germline CDR1 and CDR2 sequences are SGHTA and FQGNSA. The CDR3 here is CASSYQDRGRTEAFF. For the CDR3, the DNA is TGTGCCAGCAGCTACCAGGACAGGGGGAGGACTGAAGCTTTCTTT.

In its sample, this clone was seen once. The chain links TRBV18 to TRBJ1-2; D unresolved. The CDR3 loop spans 13 amino acids. The germline V and J ends were trimmed by 3 bases and 6 bases, with 11 bases remaining between them. CDR1 is KGHSH, CDR2 LQKENI, per germline. CDR3 loop: CASSPGVANGYTF. The CDR3 DNA reads TGTGCCAGCTCACCCGGAGTTGCGAATGGCTACACCTTC.

This chain joins TRBV29-1 and TRBJ2-7; no firm D call. V was trimmed by 4 bases and J by 4 bases, leaving 14 bases between them. Germline CDR1 is SQVTM and CDR2 is ANQGSEA. This CDR3 is 13 amino acids long. Here the CDR3 DNA reads TGCAGCGTTGGGGCTTCGGTGAATTACGAGCAGTACTTC. This encodes CSVGASVNYEQYF.

CDR3 loop: CASSLGPIGGSGNTIYF. The CDR3 bases are TGCGCCAGCAGCTTGGGACCCATCGGGGGTTCTGGAAACACCATATATTTT. This chain links TRBV5-1 with TRBJ1-3; possible D gene TRBD1, 5 bases. CDR1 is SGHRS, CDR2 YFSETQ, per germline. V shed 0 bases and J shed 1 base, with 14 bases lying between them. The CDR3 has 17 amino acids.

This clone was seen a single time. The rearrangement links TRBV5-8 to TRBJ1-5; the D gene is possibly TRBD1 (5 bases). This CDR3 contains 16 residues. Germline-derived CDR1 and CDR2 are SGHTS and YDEGEE. V was shortened by 1 base and J by 0 bases, with 11 bases between the two germline ends. The CDR3 DNA sequence: TGTGCCAGCAGCTTGTCAGTAGGGGATAGCAATCAGCCCCAGCATTTT. Amino acids: CASSLSVGDSNQPQHF.

This clone was found a few times. The CDR3 protein is CAWRVGQPNQPQHF. As DNA, the CDR3 is TGTGCCTGGAGGGTAGGACAGCCTAATCAGCCCCAGCATTTT. The chain has TRBV30 and TRBJ1-5; maybe TRBD1 (6 bases). CDR1 and CDR2 from the germline V gene are GTSNPN and SVGIG (reference sequence). Deletions cut 3 bases from V and 4 bases from J, with 13 bases between. This CDR3 has 14 amino acids.

The rearrangement joins TRBV10-3 to TRBJ1-2; D not resolved. Trimming took 8 bases from V and 2 from J, leaving 9 bases between them. The CDR3 is 12 amino acids. CDR1 is ENHRY and CDR2 is SYGVKD in the germline V gene. This chain's CDR3 is CAIGSENYGYTF. CDR3 coding DNA: TGTGCCATCGGGAGTGAGAACTATGGCTACACCTTC.

V is TRBV7-7 and J is TRBJ1-1; a weak D match, TRBD1 (5 bases). This CDR3 contains 16 residues. Germline V gene sequence: CDR1 SSHAT, CDR2 FNYEAQ (reference sequence). V was shortened by 5 bases and J by 3 bases, with 19 bases between the two germline ends. As DNA, the CDR3 is TGTGCCAGCAGCCCCATCTGGGGCAGGGATGACACTGAAGCTTTCTTT. Translating it yields CASSPIWGRDDTEAFF.